This T cell receptor (beta chain) was captured by sequencing in a study of siplizumab effects on memory and regulatory T cells. Assay used: immunoSEQ multiplex PCR; TCRdb lists only in-frame clones, some missing. The repertoire consists of some 87,000 clones, with approximately 90% occurring once and the leading ten covering around 16%. This clone came up once. CDR3 length: 13 residues. The V and J ends lost 5 bases and 4 bases respectively, with 9 bases between them. Germline lookup yields CDR1 LNHDA and CDR2 SQIVND (reference sequence). The rearrangement uses TRBV19 and TRBJ1-5; D unclear. The TCR sequence derives from a human donor in good health. What was sequenced was CD4+ T cells sorted from blood. The DNA for the CDR3 is TGTGCCAGTAGTTGGGCAGAAAATCAGCCCCAGCATTTT. It is translated as CASSWAENQPQHF.